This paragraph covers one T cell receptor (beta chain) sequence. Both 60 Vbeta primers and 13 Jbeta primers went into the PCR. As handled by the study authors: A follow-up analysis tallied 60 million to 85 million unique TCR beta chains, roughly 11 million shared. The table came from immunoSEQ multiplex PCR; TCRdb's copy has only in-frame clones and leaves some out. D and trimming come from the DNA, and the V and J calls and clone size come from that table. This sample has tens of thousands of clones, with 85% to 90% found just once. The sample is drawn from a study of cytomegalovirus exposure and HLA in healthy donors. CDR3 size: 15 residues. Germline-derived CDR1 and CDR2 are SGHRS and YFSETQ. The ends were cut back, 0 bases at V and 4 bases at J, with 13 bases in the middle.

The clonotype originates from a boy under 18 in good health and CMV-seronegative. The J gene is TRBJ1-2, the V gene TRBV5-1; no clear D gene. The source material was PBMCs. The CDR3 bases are TGCGCCAGCAGCTTGGCACGCGGGCAGAGCTATGGCTACACCTTC. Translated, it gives CASSLARGQSYGYTF.